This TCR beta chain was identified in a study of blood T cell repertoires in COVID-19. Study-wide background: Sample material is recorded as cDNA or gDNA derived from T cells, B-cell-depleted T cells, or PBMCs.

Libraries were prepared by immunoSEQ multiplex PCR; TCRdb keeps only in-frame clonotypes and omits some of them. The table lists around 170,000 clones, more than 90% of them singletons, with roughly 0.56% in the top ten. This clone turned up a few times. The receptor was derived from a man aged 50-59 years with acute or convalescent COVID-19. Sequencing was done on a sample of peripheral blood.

CDR3 residues: CASSFSTGELFF. The CDR3 DNA is TGTGCCAGCAGTTTCAGCACCGGGGAGCTGTTTTTT. The gene calls are TRBV27 and TRBJ2-2; the D is unclear. CDR3 length: 12 residues. V lost 3 bases, J lost 4 bases, and 3 bases lay in between. Germline V gives CDR1 MNHEY, CDR2 SMNVEV (reference sequence).